This T cell receptor (beta chain) was captured by sequencing in a study of neurological immune-mediated disorders (dated by TCRdb to about 2019). In terms of the full investigation: Using UMI-based sequencing, the study compared peripheral blood TCR-beta repertoires from patients with HTLV-I-associated myelopathy (HAM/TSP), patients with multiple sclerosis, and healthy controls. Alongside PBMC samples, the set of more than 85 TCR-beta libraries contained longitudinal samples, technical triplicates, and paired CD4+ and CD8+ T-cell subsets that had been sorted. The cohort comprised 68 subjects: some 14 HAM/TSP patients, approximately 34 multiple sclerosis patients and approximately 20 healthy controls.

This clonotype occurred a few times. The target of this receptor is not known. No base qualities exist here, and no much larger clone lies one base off it. The paper as a whole reports these results and caveats: Expanded clones from different subjects shared no identical CDR3 amino acid sequences, which suggests that TCR-beta repertoires were private in all groups. TCR clonal expansion was highest in HAM/TSP patients and lowest in MS patients, with MS patients falling below even healthy controls.

CDR1 SGHVS and CDR2 FNYEAQ are derived from the germline V gene. The CDR3 numbers 15 residues from cysteine through phenylalanine. Only the CDR3 portion is preserved as DNA: 45 bases, with reading frame beginning at the first base. V is pruned by 5 bases and J by 7 bases, leaving 4 bases of the junction without a gene match. The healthy controls were volunteers from blood banks in Maryland, USA. For the sorted-subset TCR libraries, the starting material was about 950,000 sorted CD4+ or CD8+ T cells. PBMCs were separated from peripheral blood using Ficoll-Hypaque density gradient centrifugation and then cryopreserved in liquid nitrogen. Paired sorted CD4+ and CD8+ subsets came from healthy controls, HAM/TSP patients and MS patients. cDNA synthesis used template-switch 5'RACE with a primer carrying a 10-nucleotide random unique molecular identifier tagging each TCR transcript. Every sequencing run yielded over 200 million TCR-beta sequences covering 15-18 subjects. The RNeasy kit was used to extract total RNA. The KAPA Real-time Library Amplification kit was used to amplify TCR-beta VDJ regions with primers for the TCR constant region and the 5'RACE anchor. Sample indexes and Illumina adaptors were added in a first PCR, and a second PCR then increased library yield. The roughly 650 bp TCR product was size-selected on a 2% E-gel SizeSelection system after Ampure bead purification. Before pooling, library quality was assessed on a Bioanalyzer, concentration was determined with Qubit, and library quantification was performed with the Kapa Library Quantification kit. Libraries were sequenced paired-end 2 x 150 bp on an Illumina HiSeq 2500. To increase sequence diversity, about 23-30% phiX was spiked into each library pool. On the study's bioinformatics: Quality-filtered reads were processed with the UMI-based MiGEC pipeline, which removed over 75% of raw TCR sequences during error correction. IMGT germline references were used for aligning VDJ genes, and each clonotype was defined as a unique CDR3 amino acid sequence together with its V-J genes. Clonal expansion, Shannon diversity and CDR3 relatedness (CalcPairwiseDistances, ClusterSamples) were evaluated with VDJtools, and phylogenetic trees were built with CLCbio workbench. A clone was classed as expanded if it had 8 or more unique UMIs, a cutoff based on coefficient-of-variation modelling across technical triplicates. TCRdb reworked the public reads: Q25 trimming with fastp, MiXCR clone assembly, productive beta chains retained. Every CDR3 protein is listed once, alongside the most common genes and DNA of its rows. For this entry, the V and J calls and clone size follow TCRdb and not the study's own pipeline. Here the sample has tens of thousands of distinct CDR3 sequences; about 4% occur a single time. The ten most abundant clones make up roughly 23% of the sample.

Material: CD4+ T cells from blood. The clonotype originates from a woman in her thirties or forties in good health. The V gene is TRBV7-6 and the J gene is TRBJ2-1, with 14 bases in between that match TRBD2. The nucleotide sequence reads as follows: TGTGCCAGCAGCAGACTAGCGGGGGGGCGGAATGAGCAGTTCTTC. It is translated as CASSRLAGGRNEQFF.